These 25 T cell receptor beta chains share one sample of origin, sequenced in a study of cytomegalovirus exposure and HLA in healthy donors. The PCR was carried out with 60 Vbeta primers and 13 Jbeta primers. Profiled with immunoSEQ multiplex PCR; TCRdb holds only in-frame clones, not every one. The data contain under 50,000 clones, 65% to 80% of them singletons. Sequences were obtained from PBMCs. These receptors all stem from a man aged 25-40 years in good health and CMV-seronegative.

The rearrangement links TRBV6-1 to TRBJ2-1, with 12 bases lining up with TRBD2. The CDR3 is 17 amino acids. Germline lookup yields CDR1 MNHNS and CDR2 SASEGT. With V trimmed by 1 base and J by 8 bases, 9 bases remained unmatched. Here the CDR3 reads CASSEGPSGRAFDEQFF. DNA for the CDR3: TGTGCCAGCAGTGAAGGCCCTAGCGGGAGGGCCTTCGATGAGCAGTTCTTC.

The chain recombines TRBV4-1 with TRBJ2-1; maybe TRBD2 (5 bases). Germline loops: CDR1 MGHRA, CDR2 YSYEKL. This CDR3 has 16 residues. The germline V and J ends were trimmed by 2 bases and 9 bases, with 20 bases remaining between them. The DNA for the CDR3 is TGCGCCAGCAGCCAAATAAGGAATACTCCCGAGGGTGAGCAGTTCTTC. It encodes CASSQIRNTPEGEQFF.

This chain uses TRBV12-5 with TRBJ2-7; 7 bases are a match to TRBD2. Germline CDR1 and CDR2: LGHNT and FRNRAP. V trimming: 0 bases; J trimming: 1 base; junction bases outside the gene matches: 6. This CDR3 is built from 16 residues. CDR3: CASGLVLGSGSYEQYF. The DNA for the CDR3 is TGTGCTAGTGGTTTGGTACTTGGTAGCGGGTCCTACGAGCAGTACTTC.

The CDR3 DNA is TGTGCCAGCAGCTTAGTTGCTAGCGGGAGTAAATTGGGTACGCAGTATTTT. Residues: CASSLVASGSKLGTQYF. V usage is TRBV11-2 and J usage is TRBJ2-3; TRBD2 matches at 10 bases. Germline V lookup: CDR1 SGHAT, CDR2 FQNNGV. V lost 1 base and J lost 8; bases outside the gene matches: 12. CDR3 length: 17 residues.

This chain links TRBV2 with TRBJ2-7; the D is unclear. This CDR3 has 11 residues. The germline V gene has CDR1 SNHLY and CDR2 FYNNEI. The germline V and J ends were trimmed by 6 bases and 6 bases, with 9 bases remaining between them. CDR3 sequence reads: CASRETREQYF. Written as DNA, the CDR3 is TGTGCCAGCAGAGAGACTCGCGAGCAGTACTTC. The variable domain in full, completed from reference TRBV2 and TRBJ2-7, reads EPEVTQTPSHQVTQMGQEVILRCVPISNHLYFYWYRQILGQKVEFLVSFYNNEISEKSEIFDDQFSVERPDGSNFTLKIRSTKLEDSAMYFCASRETREQYFGPGTRLTVT.

The rearrangement joins TRBV19 to TRBJ1-1, with D possibly matching TRBD1 (5 bases). There are 16 residues in the CDR3. The V and J ends lost 0 bases and 0 bases respectively, with 11 bases between them. Germline CDR1 LNHDA, CDR2 SQIVND (reference sequence). The CDR3 DNA follows: TGTGCCAGTAGTATAGACGGGGGATCCATGAACACTGAAGCTTTCTTT. This encodes CASSIDGGSMNTEAFF.

V is TRBV5-1 and J is TRBJ1-3; a possible D gene is TRBD1 (5 bases). This CDR3 is built from 14 residues. From germline, CDR1 is SGHRS and CDR2 YFSETQ. The germline V and J ends were trimmed by 3 bases and 0 bases, with 7 bases remaining between them. The CDR3 loop is CASSWGDSGNTIYF. DNA of the CDR3: TGCGCCAGCAGCTGGGGGGACTCTGGAAACACCATATATTTT.

CDR3 sequence reads: CASSPGTANTDTQYF. In DNA form, the CDR3 reads TGCGCCAGCAGCCCGGGGACAGCCAACACAGATACGCAGTATTTT. The chain is built from TRBV5-1 and TRBJ2-3; 7 bases are shared with TRBD1. V was pared by 4 bases and J by 2 bases, with 7 bases of the junction left unmatched. Germline V CDR1 and CDR2: SGHRS, YFSETQ. There are 15 residues in the CDR3.

The rearrangement links TRBV5-1 to TRBJ1-3; 7 bases agree with TRBD1. This CDR3 is 15 amino acids long. The J segment lost 2 bases and the V segment lost 1 base, leaving 3 bases of the junction unmatched. Germline CDR1 reads SGHRS; CDR2 reads YFSETQ. The CDR3 DNA sequence: TGCGCCAGCAGCTTGACAGGGGCGACTGGAAACACCATATATTTT. Its protein product is CASSLTGATGNTIYF.

The chain joins TRBV11-2 to TRBJ2-2, with D perhaps TRBD2 (5 bases). The V end lost 7 bases, the J end lost 6 bases, and 18 bases lay between the germline ends. CDR3 length: 15 amino acids. Germline V gene data show CDR1 as SGHAT and CDR2 as FQNNGV. The CDR3 DNA reads as TGTGCCAGCAACTTCCGGGGAAGTTTCCCCGGGGAGCTGTTTTTT. Its protein product is CASNFRGSFPGELFF.

This chain links TRBV6-5 with TRBJ1-1; 9 nucleotides line up with TRBD1. The V gene's germline CDR1 is MNHEY and CDR2 SVGAGI. The CDR3 is 15 residues long. Trimming cost V 2 bases and J 7 bases; bases outside gene matches: 8. In DNA form, the CDR3 reads TGTGCCAGCAGTTACGGGGACAGGGCCTTGAGTGAAGCTTTCTTT. The encoded protein is CASSYGDRALSEAFF.

V usage is TRBV4-1 and J usage is TRBJ1-4; a weak D match, TRBD1 (5 bases). In germline, CDR1 is MGHRA, CDR2 YSYEKL. V was clipped by 5 bases and J by 7 bases, with 14 bases between them. The CDR3 sequence is 14 residues long. The CDR3 sequence is CASSAQASGEKLFF. The CDR3 DNA is TGCGCCAGCAGCGCACAGGCTTCGGGTGAAAAACTGTTTTTT.

V and J are TRBV30 and TRBJ1-1, with a possible D match to TRBD1 (5 bases). Trimming took 5 bases from V and 4 from J, leaving 11 bases between them. The CDR3 is 12 residues long. Germline V gene lookup returns CDR1 GTSNPN and CDR2 SVGIG (reference sequence). CDR3 sequence (DNA): TGTGCCTGGGATCAGGGTGGCACTGAAGCTTTCTTT. Translating gives CAWDQGGTEAFF.

The rearrangement links TRBV6-4 to TRBJ1-5; TRBD1 aligns across 8 bases. The germline CDR1 and CDR2 sequences are MRHNA and SNTAGT. The CDR3 runs to 14 residues. The V and J ends lost 9 bases and 2 bases, in that order; junction bases with no gene match: 6. CDR3 in DNA: TGTGCCAGTGCTTTACAGGGGGGCAATCAGCCCCAGCATTTT. Translating it yields CASALQGGNQPQHF.

This clone was recorded only once. The chain employs TRBV9 and TRBJ2-2; D perhaps matches TRBD2 (5 bases). V lost 3 bases and J 2 bases, leaving 20 bases between the germline ends. CDR1 and CDR2 from the germline V gene are SGDLS and YYNGEE. The CDR3 is 18 residues long. The CDR3 spells CASSAPPAPRTNTGELFF. CDR3 sequence (DNA): TGTGCCAGCAGCGCCCCTCCGGCCCCGAGGACTAACACCGGGGAGCTGTTTTTT.

The chain recombines TRBV27 with TRBJ2-2, with D possibly matching TRBD2 (5 bases). V gave up 2 bases and J gave up 0 bases, with 10 bases separating them. The CDR3 has 16 amino acids. Germline V lookup: CDR1 MNHEY, CDR2 SMNVEV (reference sequence). The CDR3: CASSLIEGPNTGELFF. Here the CDR3 DNA reads TGTGCCAGCAGTTTAATTGAGGGTCCGAACACCGGGGAGCTGTTTTTT.

The gene calls are TRBV29-1 and TRBJ2-5, with 7 bases that match TRBD1. TRBJ2-7 explains the end of the DNA better; the J call may be wrong. The CDR3 consists of 12 residues. The germline CDR1 and CDR2 sequences are SQVTM and ANQGSEA. DNA for the CDR3: TGCAGCGCGGGTCTGGGACAGTACGAGCAGTACTTC. Its protein is CSAGLGQYEQYF.

The chain recombines TRBV5-1 with TRBJ1-5; D is unresolved. Germline V gene sequence: CDR1 SGHRS, CDR2 YFSETQ. CDR3 length: 13 residues. The germline V and J ends were trimmed by 3 bases and 11 bases, with 15 bases remaining between them. CDR3 DNA: TGCGCCAGCAGCTCCCTACCAGACGGAGCCCAGCATTTT. Its translation is CASSSLPDGAQHF.

The chain links TRBV5-1 to TRBJ2-1, with D possibly matching TRBD2 (5 bases). Per germline, CDR1 SGHRS and CDR2 YFSETQ. The CDR3 consists of 12 residues. Trimming took 5 bases from V and 6 from J, leaving 9 bases between them. The DNA for the CDR3 is TGCGCCAGCAGGGACTTCCTCAATGAGCAGTTCTTC. This gives the protein CASRDFLNEQFF.

CDR3 sequence: CTSSPRHSTSGRETQYF. CDR3 in DNA: TGCACCAGCAGCCCAAGACACTCGACTAGCGGGAGGGAGACCCAGTACTTC. The chain couples TRBV1 to TRBJ2-5; TRBD2, as called in the table, went unchecked against the DNA. TRBV1 is assigned pseudogene status. The CDR3 spans 17 residues.

J is TRBJ2-5 and V is TRBV25-1, with TRBD1 matching over 7 bases. The CDR3 spans 14 residues. Trimming cost V 5 bases and J 1 base; bases outside gene matches: 4. From germline, CDR1 is MGHDK and CDR2 SYGVNS. CDR3 nucleotides: TGTGCCAGCAGTACACAGGGGTCCCAAGAGACCCAGTACTTC. Its translation: CASSTQGSQETQYF.

This clone was observed once. The rearrangement uses TRBV7-6 and TRBJ1-2, with 8 bases matching TRBD1. This CDR3 contains 16 residues. The trim removed 0 bases at V and 8 bases at J, leaving 11 bases unmatched. The germline CDR1 and CDR2 sequences are SGHVS and FNYEAQ. CDR3 loop: CASSLAPQGAAGGYTF. As DNA, the CDR3 is TGTGCCAGCAGCTTAGCACCGCAGGGGGCGGCCGGAGGCTACACCTTC.

The V and J genes are TRBV5-4 and TRBJ2-4; a possible D gene is TRBD1 (5 bases). The V gene's germline CDR1 is SGHNT and CDR2 YYREEE (reference sequence). Trimming took 0 bases from V and 1 from J, leaving 14 bases between them. CDR3 size: 17 residues. DNA for the CDR3: TGTGCCAGCAGCTTGGGTCGGCAGGGTCTGGCCAAAAACATTCAGTACTTC. This gives the protein CASSLGRQGLAKNIQYF.

The chain couples TRBV10-3 to TRBJ1-2; 7 bases are shared with TRBD1. Germline values: CDR1 ENHRY, CDR2 SYGVKD. CDR3 size: 16 residues. V shed 4 bases and J 1 base; nucleotides not matched to a gene: 9. CDR3 sequence reads: CAISAEGGTHNYGYTF. The DNA for the CDR3 is TGTGCCATCAGTGCAGAAGGGGGCACCCATAACTATGGCTACACCTTC.

The chain couples TRBV30 to TRBJ2-6; no definite D call. The length of the CDR3 is 17 residues. Germline loops: CDR1 GTSNPN, CDR2 SVGIG (reference sequence). The germline V and J ends were trimmed by 0 bases and 1 base, with 13 bases remaining between them. The CDR3 loop is CAWSVRPDSSGANVLTF. The CDR3 coding sequence is TGTGCCTGGAGTGTCCGGCCTGACTCGTCTGGGGCCAACGTCCTGACTTTC.